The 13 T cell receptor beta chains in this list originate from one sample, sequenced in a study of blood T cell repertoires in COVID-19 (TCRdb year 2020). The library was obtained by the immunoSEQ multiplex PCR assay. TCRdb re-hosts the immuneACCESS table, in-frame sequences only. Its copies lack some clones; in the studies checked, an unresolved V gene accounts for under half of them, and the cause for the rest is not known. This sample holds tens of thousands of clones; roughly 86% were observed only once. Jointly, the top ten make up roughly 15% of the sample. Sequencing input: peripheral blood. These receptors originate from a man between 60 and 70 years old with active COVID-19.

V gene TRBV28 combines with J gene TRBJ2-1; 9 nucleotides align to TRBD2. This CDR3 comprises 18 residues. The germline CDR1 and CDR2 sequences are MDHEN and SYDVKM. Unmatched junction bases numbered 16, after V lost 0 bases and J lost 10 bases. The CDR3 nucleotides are TGTGCCAGCAGTTTATGGCAACCCGGGGGCGGGGGGGCCGTGGAGCAGTTCTTC. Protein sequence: CASSLWQPGGGGAVEQFF.

The DNA for the CDR3 is TGTGCCAGCAGCCAAGAATGGCAGGGGGGCGGTGAAAAACTGTTTTTT. Protein product: CASSQEWQGGGEKLFF. J is TRBJ1-4 and V is TRBV3-1 (or the pseudogene TRBV3-2), with 7 nucleotides matching TRBD1. Germline CDR1 is LGHDT and CDR2 is YNNKEL (reference sequence). The CDR3 extends over 16 amino acids. The V gene end was trimmed by 0 bases and the J gene end by 7 bases; junction bases not matched to a gene: 8.

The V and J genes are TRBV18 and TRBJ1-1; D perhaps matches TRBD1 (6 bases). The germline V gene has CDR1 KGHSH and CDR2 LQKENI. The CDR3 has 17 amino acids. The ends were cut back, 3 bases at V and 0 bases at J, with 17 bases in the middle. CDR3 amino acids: CASSPLQGMAMNTEAFF. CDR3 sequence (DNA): TGTGCCAGCTCACCTCTACAGGGTATGGCTATGAACACTGAAGCTTTCTTT.

CDR3 nucleotides: TGTGCCAGCAGACAGGGGCCTACCTACGAGCAGTACTTC. This sequence encodes CASRQGPTYEQYF. This chain connects TRBV6-5 to TRBJ2-7; TRBD1 agrees at 7 bases. The CDR3 covers 13 residues. The germline V gene encodes CDR1 MNHEY and CDR2 SVGAGI. The trim removed 6 bases at V and 2 bases at J, leaving 4 bases unmatched.

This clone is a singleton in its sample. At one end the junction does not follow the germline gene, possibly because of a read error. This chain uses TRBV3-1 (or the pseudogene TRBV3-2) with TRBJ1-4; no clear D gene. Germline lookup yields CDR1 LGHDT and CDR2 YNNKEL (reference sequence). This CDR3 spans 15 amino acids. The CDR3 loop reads CASSQGPLAKEKLFF. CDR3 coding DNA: TGTGCCAGCAGCCAAGGCCCCCTCGCTAAAGAAAAACTGTTTTTT.

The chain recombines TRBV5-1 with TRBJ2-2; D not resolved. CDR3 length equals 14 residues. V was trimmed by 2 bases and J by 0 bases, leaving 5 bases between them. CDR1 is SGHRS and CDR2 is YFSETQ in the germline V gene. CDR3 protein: CASSFDTNTGELFF. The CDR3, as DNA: TGCGCCAGCAGCTTCGACACGAACACCGGGGAGCTGTTTTTT.

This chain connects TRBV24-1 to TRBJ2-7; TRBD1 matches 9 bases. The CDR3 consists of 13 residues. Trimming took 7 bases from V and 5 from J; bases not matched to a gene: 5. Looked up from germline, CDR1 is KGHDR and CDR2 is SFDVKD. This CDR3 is CATRGQGGNEQYF. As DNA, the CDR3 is TGTGCCACCAGGGGACAGGGAGGGAACGAGCAGTACTTC.

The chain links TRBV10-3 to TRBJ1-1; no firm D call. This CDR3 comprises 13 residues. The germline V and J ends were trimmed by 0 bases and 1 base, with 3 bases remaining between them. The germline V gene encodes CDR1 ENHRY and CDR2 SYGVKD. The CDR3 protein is CAISESANTEAFF. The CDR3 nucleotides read TGTGCCATCAGTGAGTCGGCGAACACTGAAGCTTTCTTT.

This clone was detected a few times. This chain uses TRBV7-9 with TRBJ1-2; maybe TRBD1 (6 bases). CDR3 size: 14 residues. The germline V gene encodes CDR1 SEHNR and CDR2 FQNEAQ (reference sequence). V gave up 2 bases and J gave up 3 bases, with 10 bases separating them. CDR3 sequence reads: CASSLTPGDYGYTF. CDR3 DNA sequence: TGTGCCAGCAGCTTAACCCCAGGGGACTATGGCTACACCTTC.

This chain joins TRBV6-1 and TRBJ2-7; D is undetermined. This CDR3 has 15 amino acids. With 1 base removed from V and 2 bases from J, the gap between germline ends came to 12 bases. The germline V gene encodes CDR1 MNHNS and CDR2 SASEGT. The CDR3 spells CASSEGSGPPYEQYF. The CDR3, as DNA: TGTGCCAGCAGTGAAGGCTCAGGTCCTCCCTACGAGCAGTACTTC.

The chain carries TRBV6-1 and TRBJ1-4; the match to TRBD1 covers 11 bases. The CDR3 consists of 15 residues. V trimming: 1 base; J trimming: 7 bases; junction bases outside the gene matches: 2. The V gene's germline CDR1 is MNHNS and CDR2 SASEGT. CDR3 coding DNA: TGTGCCAGCAGTGAAGGGACAGGGGGCTTTGAAAAACTGTTTTTT. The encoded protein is CASSEGTGGFEKLFF.

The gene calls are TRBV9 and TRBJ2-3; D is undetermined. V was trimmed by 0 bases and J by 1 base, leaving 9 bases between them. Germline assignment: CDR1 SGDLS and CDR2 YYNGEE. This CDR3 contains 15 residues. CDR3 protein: CASSVGLAGTDTQYF. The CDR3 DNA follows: TGTGCCAGCAGCGTAGGATTAGCCGGCACAGATACGCAGTATTTT.

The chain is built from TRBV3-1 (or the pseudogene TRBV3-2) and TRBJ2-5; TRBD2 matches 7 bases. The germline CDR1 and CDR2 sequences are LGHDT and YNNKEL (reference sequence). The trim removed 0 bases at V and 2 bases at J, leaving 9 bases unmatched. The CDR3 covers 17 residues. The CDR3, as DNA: TGTGCCAGCAGCCAAGATCGGTCGGGGGGAAGACAAGAGACCCAGTACTTC. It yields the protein CASSQDRSGGRQETQYF.